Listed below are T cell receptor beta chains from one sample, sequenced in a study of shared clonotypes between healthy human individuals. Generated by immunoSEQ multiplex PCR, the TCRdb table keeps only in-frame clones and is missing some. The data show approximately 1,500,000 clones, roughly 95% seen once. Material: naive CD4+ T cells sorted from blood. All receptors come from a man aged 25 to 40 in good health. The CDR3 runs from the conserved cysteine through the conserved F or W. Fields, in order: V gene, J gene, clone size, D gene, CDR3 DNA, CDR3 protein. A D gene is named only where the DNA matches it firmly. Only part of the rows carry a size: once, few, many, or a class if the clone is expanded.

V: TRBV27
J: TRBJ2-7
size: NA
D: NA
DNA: TGTGCCAGCAGGGTACAGCGGGCGTCCTACGAGCAGTACTTC
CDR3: CASRVQRASYEQYF

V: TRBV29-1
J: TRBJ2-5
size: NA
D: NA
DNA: TGCAGCGTTGCTTCCGGGCAAGAGACCCAGTACTTC
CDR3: CSVASGQETQYF

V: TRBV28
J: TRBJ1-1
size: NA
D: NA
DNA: TGTGCCAGCAGTTTACCGACGACTGAAGCTTTCTTT
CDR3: CASSLPTTEAFF

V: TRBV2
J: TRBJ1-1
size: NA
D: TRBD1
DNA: TGTGCCCAGAGGACAGGGCCCACTGAAGCTTTCTTT
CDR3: CAQRTGPTEAFF

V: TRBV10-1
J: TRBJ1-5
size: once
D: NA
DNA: TGCGCCACTTCACCCAGGGCAAGTCCTCAGCCCCAGCATTTT
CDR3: CATSPRASPQPQHF

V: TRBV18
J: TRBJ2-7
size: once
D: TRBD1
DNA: TGTGCCAGCTCACCCCTCGAGACAGGGGACTACGAGCAGTACTTC
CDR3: CASSPLETGDYEQYF

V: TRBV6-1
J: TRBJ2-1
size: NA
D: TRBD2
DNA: TGTGCCAGCAGGCGCCGGACTAGCGGGGTCAATGAGCAGTTCTTC
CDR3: CASRRRTSGVNEQFF

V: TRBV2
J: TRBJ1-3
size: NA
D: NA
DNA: TGTGCCAGCAGCCTCGGGGCGAGCCCCTCTGGAAACACCATATATTTT
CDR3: CASSLGASPSGNTIYF

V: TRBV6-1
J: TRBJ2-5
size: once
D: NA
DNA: TGTGCCAGTGAGACCGAGGGACACCCATGGGAGACCCAGTACTTC
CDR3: CASETEGHPWETQYF

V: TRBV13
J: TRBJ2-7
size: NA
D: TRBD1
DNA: TGTGCCAGCAGACTGACAGGGACCTACGAGCAGTACTTC
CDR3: CASRLTGTYEQYF

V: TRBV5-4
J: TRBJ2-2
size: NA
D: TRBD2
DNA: TGTGCCAGCAGCCCGCCGGGACTAGCGGGAGCCACCGGGGAGCTGTTTTTT
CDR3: CASSPPGLAGATGELFF

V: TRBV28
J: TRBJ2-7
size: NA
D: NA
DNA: TGTGCCAGCAGTTTTAACTGGTCATACGAGCAGTACTTC
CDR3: CASSFNWSYEQYF

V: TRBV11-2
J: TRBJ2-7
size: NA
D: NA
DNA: TGTGCCAGCAGCTTAAAAGTTGTAGGGGTCTACGAGCAGTACTTC
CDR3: CASSLKVVGVYEQYF

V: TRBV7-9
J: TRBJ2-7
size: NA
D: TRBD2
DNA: TGTGCCAGCAGCCAACCGGGACTATCGAGCTCCTACGAGCAGTACTTC
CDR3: CASSQPGLSSSYEQYF

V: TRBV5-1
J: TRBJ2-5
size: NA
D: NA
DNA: TGCGCCAGCAGGACGGGGATCCAAGAGACCCAGTACTTC
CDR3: CASRTGIQETQYF

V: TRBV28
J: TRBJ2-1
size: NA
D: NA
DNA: TGTGCCAGCAGCCGCTGGGGGCCCAATGAGCAGTTCTTC
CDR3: CASSRWGPNEQFF

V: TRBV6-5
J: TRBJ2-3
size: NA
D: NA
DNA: TGTGCCAGCACCTCCCGAGGAGGGGACACAGATACGCAGTATTTT
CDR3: CASTSRGGDTDTQYF

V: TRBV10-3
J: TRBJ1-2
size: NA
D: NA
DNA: TGTGCCATCCCCAGGGGTGGCTACACCTTC
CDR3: CAIPRGGYTF

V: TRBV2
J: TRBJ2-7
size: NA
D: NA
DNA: TGTGCCAGCAGTCTCGACAGCTACGAGCAGTACTTC
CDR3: CASSLDSYEQYF

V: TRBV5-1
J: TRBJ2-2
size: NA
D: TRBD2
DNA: TGCGCCAGCAGCCACCGGGACTACCTCCATTCGGCGAACACCGGGGAGCTGTTTTTT
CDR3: CASSHRDYLHSANTGELFF

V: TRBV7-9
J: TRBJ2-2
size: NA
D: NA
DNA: TGTGCCAGCAGCTATGGGAGGGGGTCAGTCACCGGGGAGCTGTTTTTT
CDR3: CASSYGRGSVTGELFF

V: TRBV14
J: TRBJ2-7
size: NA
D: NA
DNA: TGTGCCAGCAGCCAACCACCTGGAAGGGTGGAGAGGAACGAGCAGTACTTC
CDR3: CASSQPPGRVERNEQYF

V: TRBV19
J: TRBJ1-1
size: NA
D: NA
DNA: TGTGCCAGTAGTATCTGGCTACCGACAGGCCAGAACACTGAAGCTTTCTTT
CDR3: CASSIWLPTGQNTEAFF

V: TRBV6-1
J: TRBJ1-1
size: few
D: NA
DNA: TGTGCCAGCAGAGAAAACACTGAAGCTTTCTTT
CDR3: CASRENTEAFF

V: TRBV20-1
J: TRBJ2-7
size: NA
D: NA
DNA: TGCAGTGCTAGCCCTTACGAGCAGTACTTC
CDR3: CSASPYEQYF

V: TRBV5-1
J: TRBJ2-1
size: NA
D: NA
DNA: TGCGCCAGCAGCTTAAGTCCGGGACAAGGGAGAAATGAGCAGTTCTTC
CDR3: CASSLSPGQGRNEQFF

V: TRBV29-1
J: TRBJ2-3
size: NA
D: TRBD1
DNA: TGCAGCGTTGCAGGGGGAAACACAGATACGCAGTATTTT
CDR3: CSVAGGNTDTQYF

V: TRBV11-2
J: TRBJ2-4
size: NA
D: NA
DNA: TGTGCCAGCAGCGTGCGGTTAGCCAAAAACATTCAGTACTTC
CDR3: CASSVRLAKNIQYF

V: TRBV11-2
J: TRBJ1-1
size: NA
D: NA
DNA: TGTGCCAGCAGCTTAGGTAGGGAAGTAACTGAAGCTTTCTTT
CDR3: CASSLGREVTEAFF

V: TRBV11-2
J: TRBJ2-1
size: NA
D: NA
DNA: TGTGCCAGCATGCAGAGCGGGCCCTTCGCCTACAATGAGCAGTTCTTC
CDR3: CASMQSGPFAYNEQFF

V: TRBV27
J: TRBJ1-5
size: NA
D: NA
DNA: TGTGCCAGCAGATGGACACTTAATCAGCCCCAGCATTTT
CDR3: CASRWTLNQPQHF

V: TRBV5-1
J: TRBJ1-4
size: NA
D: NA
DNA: TGCGCCAGCAGCTTGGGCCTACGGACCGATGAAAAACTGTTTTTT
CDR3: CASSLGLRTDEKLFF

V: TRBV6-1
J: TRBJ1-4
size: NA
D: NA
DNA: TGTGCCAGCAGTGAAACCCCGGTTCGGGAAAAACTGTTTTTT
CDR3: CASSETPVREKLFF

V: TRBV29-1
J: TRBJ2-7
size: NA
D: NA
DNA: TGCAGCGTTCGAAAAGGTTCCTACGAGCAGTACTTC
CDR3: CSVRKGSYEQYF

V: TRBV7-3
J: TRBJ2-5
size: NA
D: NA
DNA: TGTGCCAGCAGCCCCGGAAGCCAAGAGACCCAGTACTTC
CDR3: CASSPGSQETQYF

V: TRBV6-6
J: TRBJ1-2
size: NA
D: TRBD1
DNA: TGTGCCAGCAGTTGGTCGGACAGGGACGGCTATGGCTACACCTTC
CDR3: CASSWSDRDGYGYTF

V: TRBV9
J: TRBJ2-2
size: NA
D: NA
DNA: TGTGCCAGCAGCACCGAGAAGGCAAATCAGAACACCGGGGAGCTGTTTTTT
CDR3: CASSTEKANQNTGELFF

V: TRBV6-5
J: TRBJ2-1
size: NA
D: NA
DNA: TGTGCCAGCAGTTTCCGACCGTCGTCTTACTACAATGAGCAGTTCTTC
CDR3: CASSFRPSSYYNEQFF

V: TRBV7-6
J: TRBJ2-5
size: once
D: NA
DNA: TGTGCCAGCAGCCCCCCGGGCGGACTCCGGTCCCAGTACTTC
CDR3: CASSPPGGLRSQYF

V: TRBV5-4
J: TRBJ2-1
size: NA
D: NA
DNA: TGTGCCAGCGGGAAAGCCGGGACGGCAGACAATGAGCAGTTCTTC
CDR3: CASGKAGTADNEQFF